The clone carrying this T cell receptor (beta chain) has just a few counts. Its antigen is unidentified. There are 14 residues in the CDR3. Trimming pared 0 bases from V and 6 bases from J, leaving 9 bases between. CDR1 GTSNPN and CDR2 SVGIG come from the germline V gene (reference sequence). Documented time point: week 35, safety follow-up. Doses of 300 ug of mutant IDH1 20-mer peptide were given with topical imiquimod. Eight vaccine doses were administered to patients at weeks 1, 3, 5, 7, 11, 15, 19 and 23. TCRdb's copy holds only in-frame clones and misses some; the assay was immunoSEQ multiplex PCR. The table includes approximately 50,000 clones, 65% to 80% detected once. This record comes from a study of a mutant IDH1 vaccine in newly diagnosed glioma. About the research overall: The initiation of vaccination occurred 4-6 weeks after radiotherapy alone, or with temozolomide cycles. Study-wide points: Whatever changes occurred in top peripheral T cell clonotypes seemed unrelated to pseudoprogression.

V usage is TRBV30 and J usage is TRBJ1-6, with D uncertain. The sequencing used PBMCs, collected from a glioma patient whose treatment included an IDH1 peptide vaccine. The TCR comes from a man aged 35-49 years with glioma. The DNA for the CDR3 is TGTGCCTGGAGTGTCCTTCATTCTAATTCACCCCTCCACTTT. Encoded protein: CAWSVLHSNSPLHF. The full variable domain, in which reference TRBV30 and TRBJ1-6 provide the parts outside the CDR3, is SQTIHQWPATLVQPVGSPLSLECTVEGTSNPNLYWYRQAAGRGLQLLFYSVGIGQISSEVPQNLSASRPQDRQFILSSKKLLLSDSGFYLCAWSVLHSNSPLHFGNGTRLTVT.